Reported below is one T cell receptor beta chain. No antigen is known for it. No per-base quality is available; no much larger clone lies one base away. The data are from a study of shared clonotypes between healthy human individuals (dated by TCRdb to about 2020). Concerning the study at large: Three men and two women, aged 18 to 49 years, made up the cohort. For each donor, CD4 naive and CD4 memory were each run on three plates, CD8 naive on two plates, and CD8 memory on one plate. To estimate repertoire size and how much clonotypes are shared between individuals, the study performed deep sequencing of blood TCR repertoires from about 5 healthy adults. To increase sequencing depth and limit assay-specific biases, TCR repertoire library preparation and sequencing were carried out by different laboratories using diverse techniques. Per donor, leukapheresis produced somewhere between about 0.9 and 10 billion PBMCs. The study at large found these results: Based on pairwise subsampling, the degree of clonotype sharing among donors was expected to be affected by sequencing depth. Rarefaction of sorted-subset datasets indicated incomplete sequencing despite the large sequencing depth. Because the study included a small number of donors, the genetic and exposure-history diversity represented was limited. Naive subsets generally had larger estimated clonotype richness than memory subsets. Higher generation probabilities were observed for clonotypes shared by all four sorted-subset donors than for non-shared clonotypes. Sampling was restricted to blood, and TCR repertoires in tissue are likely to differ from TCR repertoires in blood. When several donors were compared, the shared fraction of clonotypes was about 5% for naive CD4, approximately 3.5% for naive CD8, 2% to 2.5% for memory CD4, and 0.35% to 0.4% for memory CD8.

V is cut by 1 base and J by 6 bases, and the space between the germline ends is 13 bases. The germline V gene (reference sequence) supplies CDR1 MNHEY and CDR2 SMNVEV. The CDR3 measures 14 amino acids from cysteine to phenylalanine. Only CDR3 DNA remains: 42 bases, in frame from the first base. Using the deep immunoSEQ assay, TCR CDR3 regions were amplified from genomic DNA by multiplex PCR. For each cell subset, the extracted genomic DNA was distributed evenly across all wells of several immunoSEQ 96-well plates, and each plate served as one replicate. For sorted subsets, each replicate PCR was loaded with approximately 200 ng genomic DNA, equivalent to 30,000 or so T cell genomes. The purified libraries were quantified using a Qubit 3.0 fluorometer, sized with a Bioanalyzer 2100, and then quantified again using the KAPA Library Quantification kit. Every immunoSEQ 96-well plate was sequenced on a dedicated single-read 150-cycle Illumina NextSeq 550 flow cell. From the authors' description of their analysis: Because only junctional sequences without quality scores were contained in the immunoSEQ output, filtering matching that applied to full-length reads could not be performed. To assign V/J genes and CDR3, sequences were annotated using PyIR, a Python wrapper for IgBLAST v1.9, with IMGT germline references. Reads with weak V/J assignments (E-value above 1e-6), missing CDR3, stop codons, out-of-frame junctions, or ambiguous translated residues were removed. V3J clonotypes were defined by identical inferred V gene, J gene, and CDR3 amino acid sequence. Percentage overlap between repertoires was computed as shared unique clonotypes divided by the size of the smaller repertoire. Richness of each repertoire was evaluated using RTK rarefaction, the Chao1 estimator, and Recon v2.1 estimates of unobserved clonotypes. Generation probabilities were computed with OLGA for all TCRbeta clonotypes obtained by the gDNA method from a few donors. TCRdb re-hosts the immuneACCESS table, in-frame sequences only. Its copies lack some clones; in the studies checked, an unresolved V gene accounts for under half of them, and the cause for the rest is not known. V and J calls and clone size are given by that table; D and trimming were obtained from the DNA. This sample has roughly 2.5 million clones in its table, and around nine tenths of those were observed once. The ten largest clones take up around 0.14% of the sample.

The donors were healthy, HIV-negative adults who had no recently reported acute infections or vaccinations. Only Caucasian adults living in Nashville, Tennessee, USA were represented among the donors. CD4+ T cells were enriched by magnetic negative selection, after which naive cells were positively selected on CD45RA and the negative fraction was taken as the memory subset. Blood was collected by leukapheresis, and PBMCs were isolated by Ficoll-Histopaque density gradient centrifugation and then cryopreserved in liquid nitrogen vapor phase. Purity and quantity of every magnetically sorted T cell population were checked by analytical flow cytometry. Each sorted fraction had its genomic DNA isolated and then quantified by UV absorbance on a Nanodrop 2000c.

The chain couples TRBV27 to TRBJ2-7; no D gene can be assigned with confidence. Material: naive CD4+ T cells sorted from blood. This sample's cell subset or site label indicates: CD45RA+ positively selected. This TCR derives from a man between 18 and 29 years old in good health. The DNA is TGTGCCAGCAGTTTATATGCAGAGGATGGCGAGCAGTACTTC. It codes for CASSLYAEDGEQYF.